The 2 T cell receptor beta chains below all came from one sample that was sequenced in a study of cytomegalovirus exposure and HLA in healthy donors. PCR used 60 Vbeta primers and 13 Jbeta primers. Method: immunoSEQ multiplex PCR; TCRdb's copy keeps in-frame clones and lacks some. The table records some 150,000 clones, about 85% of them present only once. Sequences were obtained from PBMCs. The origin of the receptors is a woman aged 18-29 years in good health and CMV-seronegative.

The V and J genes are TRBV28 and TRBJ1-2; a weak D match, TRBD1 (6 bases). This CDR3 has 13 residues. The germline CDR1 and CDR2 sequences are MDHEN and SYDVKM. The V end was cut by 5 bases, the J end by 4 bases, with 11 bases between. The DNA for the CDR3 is TGTGCCAGCAGTCAACAGGGAACCTATGGCTACACCTTC. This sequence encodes CASSQQGTYGYTF.

The CDR3 DNA reads TGTGCCAGCAGCCCGCTTAGTCGGGGGACTGAAGCTTTCTTT. Its protein is CASSPLSRGTEAFF. The rearrangement links TRBV7-6 to TRBJ1-1, with TRBD1 as a possible D gene (5 bases). The V gene lost 5 bases and the J gene lost 5 bases, with 15 bases spanning the gap. Germline V gene sequence: CDR1 SGHVS, CDR2 FNYEAQ. The CDR3 has 14 amino acids.